Detailed here is one TCR beta chain. The sample holds other DNA sequences that translate to the same CDR3. These data come from a study of control samples from healthy donors and cancer patients. TCRdb keeps only in-frame clones here, not all; method: immunoSEQ multiplex PCR. The table lists some 41,000 clones, approximately 89% of them singletons, with around 9.6% in the top ten. The CDR3 sequence is 16 residues long. J lost 1 base, V lost 5 bases, and 5 bases had no gene match. Germline lookup yields CDR1 SGHVS and CDR2 FNYEAQ. V gene TRBV7-6 combines with J gene TRBJ1-5; 10 positions agree with TRBD1. Sequencing used PBMCs. This receptor was identified in a woman aged 55-70 years with lung cancer. The DNA of the CDR3 is TGTGCCAGCAGCCCAGAGGACAGGGGGAGCAATCAGCCCCAGCATTTT. Protein sequence: CASSPEDRGSNQPQHF.